The 23 T cell receptor beta chains below all came from one sample that was sequenced in a study of T cell responses to AZD1222 COVID-19 vaccine. Produced via immunoSEQ multiplex PCR; TCRdb's table is partial and in-frame only. Counted here are about 140,000 clones, more than 85% occurring once; the ten biggest clones make up roughly an eighth. The sample was peripheral blood, taken after recovery from COVID-19. The receptors originated from an adult who had recovered from COVID-19.

V and J are TRBV7-6 and TRBJ1-1; no definite D call. Per the germline V gene, CDR1 is SGHVS and CDR2 is FNYEAQ. This CDR3 has 13 residues. V shed 1 base and J shed 1 base, with 4 bases lying between them. The CDR3 region has the DNA TGTGCCAGCAGCTTAGACCCGAACACTGAAGCTTTCTTT. This codes for CASSLDPNTEAFF.

Only one count was recorded for this clone. J is TRBJ1-5 and V is TRBV28, with TRBD1 as a possible D gene (6 bases). CDR1 is MDHEN and CDR2 is SYDVKM in the germline V gene. The V gene lost 5 bases and the J gene lost 6 bases, with 14 bases spanning the gap. The CDR3 has 14 residues. CDR3 sequence: CASSPTGWSQPQHF. The CDR3, as DNA: TGTGCCAGCAGTCCCACAGGGTGGTCTCAGCCCCAGCATTTT.

This clone has only one observation. The chain uses TRBV3-1 (or the pseudogene TRBV3-2) and TRBJ1-3; no clear D. Germline V lookup: CDR1 LGHDT, CDR2 YNNKEL (reference sequence). V was clipped by 0 bases and J by 0 bases, with 6 bases between them. The CDR3 runs to 15 residues. CDR3 sequence (DNA): TGTGCCAGCAGCCAAGATCCCAGCTCTGGAAACACCATATATTTT. This codes for CASSQDPSSGNTIYF.

The chain employs TRBV2 and TRBJ2-7; 10 nucleotides align to TRBD2. This CDR3 contains 15 residues. The J segment lost 2 bases and the V segment lost 5 bases, leaving 6 bases of the junction unmatched. The V gene's germline CDR1 is SNHLY and CDR2 FYNNEI. In nucleotides, the CDR3 is TGTGCCAGCAGTAAAGAAAGCGGGAGGGCCTACGAGCAGTACTTC. Protein sequence: CASSKESGRAYEQYF.

The V and J genes are TRBV11-3 and TRBJ2-3; 10 bases align to TRBD2. The CDR3 covers 16 residues. Germline assignment: CDR1 SGHNT and CDR2 YENEEA. V shed 1 base, J shed 0 bases, and the junction held 1 base outside the gene matches. CDR3 sequence (DNA): TGTGCCAGCAGCTTAGGACTAGCGGGTAGCACAGATACGCAGTATTTT. Its translation: CASSLGLAGSTDTQYF.

The gene calls are TRBV6-5 and TRBJ1-1; D not certain. V was shortened by 2 bases and J by 3 bases, with 10 bases between the two germline ends. This CDR3 contains 14 residues. The V gene's germline CDR1 is MNHEY and CDR2 SVGAGI. DNA of the CDR3: TGTGCCAGCAGTTACGGGCGGGGAGACACTGAAGCTTTCTTT. Translating it yields CASSYGRGDTEAFF.

V gene TRBV5-6 combines with J gene TRBJ2-1; 12 positions match TRBD2. With V trimmed by 4 bases and J by 5 bases, 4 bases remained unmatched. There are 15 residues in the CDR3. Germline V gives CDR1 SGHDT, CDR2 YYEEEE. In DNA, the CDR3 is TGTGCCAGCAGCAGGGGACTAGCGGGCCACAATGAGCAGTTCTTC. It is translated as CASSRGLAGHNEQFF.

V gene TRBV19 combines with J gene TRBJ1-5, with no clear D. The germline V gene has CDR1 LNHDA and CDR2 SQIVND (reference sequence). The CDR3 loop spans 13 amino acids. The V gene lost 5 bases and the J gene lost 4 bases, with 9 bases spanning the gap. CDR3 nucleotides: TGTGCCAGTAGTTGGTCAGAAAATCAGCCCCAGCATTTT. Amino acids: CASSWSENQPQHF.

The chain couples TRBV11-1 to TRBJ2-3; 9 bases agree with TRBD2. The germline CDR1 and CDR2 sequences are SGHAT and FQDESV (reference sequence). The CDR3 extends over 17 amino acids. With 0 bases clipped from V and 3 bases from J, the junction kept 7 bases outside the gene matches. This chain's CDR3 is CASSLALSGSRTDTQYF. CDR3 nucleotides: TGTGCCAGCAGCTTAGCCCTTAGCGGGAGTCGGACAGATACGCAGTATTTT. The whole variable domain, remainder taken from reference TRBV11-1 and TRBJ2-3, is EAEVAQSPRYKITEKSQAVAFWCDPISGHATLYWYRQILGQGPELLVQFQDESVVDDSQLPKDRFSAERLKGVDSTLKIQPAELGDSAMYLCASSLALSGSRTDTQYFGPGTRLTVL.

V is TRBV27 and J is TRBJ1-5; perhaps TRBD1 as D (5 bases). CDR3 length: 14 amino acids. V was cut by 2 bases and J by 5 bases, with 10 bases left in between. Germline CDR1 reads MNHEY; CDR2 reads SMNVEV (reference sequence). The CDR3 sequence: CASSLPGGDQPQHF. In DNA, the CDR3 is TGTGCCAGCAGTTTACCCGGAGGGGATCAGCCCCAGCATTTT.

This chain joins TRBV5-4 and TRBJ2-7; perhaps TRBD1 as D (6 bases). CDR1 is SGHNT, CDR2 YYREEE, per germline (reference sequence). The CDR3 is 12 amino acids. The V end was cut by 2 bases, the J end by 6 bases, with 9 bases between. This chain's CDR3 is CASSLEGGEQYF. The CDR3 bases are TGTGCCAGCAGCTTAGAAGGGGGCGAGCAGTACTTC.

The rearrangement links TRBV25-1 to TRBJ2-7; the match to TRBD2 covers 10 bases. The V gene's germline CDR1 is MGHDK and CDR2 SYGVNS. V lost 3 bases and J lost 5; bases outside the gene matches: 7. The length of the CDR3 is 15 residues. Here the CDR3 DNA reads TGTGCCAGCAGTGACCGGCTAGCGGGAGTCCACGAGCAGTACTTC. Amino acid sequence: CASSDRLAGVHEQYF.

This clone was counted once. The rearrangement joins TRBV27 to TRBJ1-5; maybe TRBD1 (6 bases). The CDR3 is 15 residues long. Germline CDR1 MNHEY, CDR2 SMNVEV (reference sequence). V dropped 6 bases and J dropped 0 bases, with 12 bases sitting between them. The CDR3 loop is CASSLQGYSNQPQHF. CDR3 sequence (DNA): TGTGCCAGCAGCTTACAGGGTTATAGCAATCAGCCCCAGCATTTT.

This clone has a single count. V is TRBV9 and J is TRBJ2-5; a possible D gene is TRBD1 (6 bases). The CDR3 runs to 14 residues. The germline V gene has CDR1 SGDLS and CDR2 YYNGEE. V was pared by 0 bases and J by 2 bases, with 8 bases between. The CDR3 reads CASSVAGQQETQYF. CDR3 bases: TGTGCCAGCAGCGTAGCGGGACAACAAGAGACCCAGTACTTC.

The V call is TRBV7-3, the J call TRBJ2-2; 11 bases map to TRBD2. From germline, CDR1 is SGHTA and CDR2 FQGTGA. The CDR3 is made up of 18 amino acids. V lost 5 bases to trimming and J lost 4 bases; unmatched junction nucleotides: 12. The CDR3 DNA sequence: TGTGCCAGCAGCGCGGGGCATAGCGGGAGGGCGGCCACCGGGGAGCTGTTTTTT. Translated, it gives CASSAGHSGRAATGELFF.

V usage is TRBV24-1 and J usage is TRBJ2-5; 10 bases align to TRBD1. CDR1 is KGHDR, CDR2 SFDVKD, per germline. This CDR3 is 16 amino acids long. V trimming: 6 bases; J trimming: 3 bases; junction bases outside the gene matches: 9. Here the CDR3 reads CATSSRPGTGEETQYF. Written as DNA, the CDR3 is TGTGCCACCAGTTCCCGCCCCGGGACAGGGGAAGAGACCCAGTACTTC.

The V gene is TRBV28, the J gene TRBJ1-5; weak D call: TRBD1 (6 bases). Deletions cut 5 bases from V and 1 base from J, with 15 bases between. CDR1 MDHEN and CDR2 SYDVKM come from the germline V gene. The CDR3 runs 16 residues. The CDR3 sequence is CASSPDGGPSNQPQHF. The CDR3 DNA follows: TGTGCCAGCAGTCCGGATGGGGGGCCCAGCAATCAGCCCCAGCATTTT.

This clone was counted once. This chain connects TRBV12-5 to TRBJ2-3; 7 positions agree with TRBD1. Germline V gives CDR1 LGHNT, CDR2 FRNRAP. The CDR3 covers 15 residues. J gave up 0 bases and V 3 bases, and 3 bases lay outside the gene matches. The CDR3 DNA sequence: TGTGCTAGTGGTTTCTCGACAGGGAGCACAGATACGCAGTATTTT. It codes for CASGFSTGSTDTQYF. The full variable domain, completed using reference TRBV12-5 and TRBJ2-3, is DARVTQTPRHKVTEMGQEVTMRCQPILGHNTVFWYRQTMMQGLELLAYFRNRAPLDDSGMPKDRFSAEMPDATLATLKIQPSEPRDSAVYFCASGFSTGSTDTQYFGPGTRLTVL.

This clone was recorded once. This chain connects TRBV27 to TRBJ2-7, with D tentatively TRBD1 (5 bases). The ends were cut back, 2 bases at V and 0 bases at J, with 11 bases in the middle. CDR3 size: 15 residues. CDR1 and CDR2 (germline): MNHEY, SMNVEV (reference sequence). CDR3 loop: CASSLGAVSSYEQYF. Here the CDR3 DNA reads TGTGCCAGCAGTTTAGGGGCAGTTAGCTCCTACGAGCAGTACTTC.

The J gene is TRBJ1-1, the V gene TRBV6-5, with 8 bases that match TRBD1. The CDR3 is 15 residues long. Germline V CDR1 and CDR2: MNHEY, SVGAGI. J was trimmed by 9 bases and V by 7 bases; bases with no gene match: 16. Here the CDR3 reads CASTLFGQGPYKAFF. For the CDR3, the DNA is TGTGCCAGCACCTTGTTTGGACAGGGACCCTATAAAGCTTTCTTT.

V is TRBV6-5 and J is TRBJ1-6; TRBD1 matches at 9 bases. The length of the CDR3 is 15 residues. V shed 6 bases, J shed 10 bases, and the junction held 10 bases outside the gene matches. CDR1 and CDR2 from the germline V gene are MNHEY and SVGAGI. For the CDR3, the DNA is TGTGCCAGCAGCTCCCCGGGACAGGGAAAATCACCCCTCCACTTT. This gives the protein CASSSPGQGKSPLHF.

The chain couples TRBV4-1 to TRBJ1-4; D remains unclear. V gave up 5 bases and J gave up 4 bases, with 17 bases separating them. This CDR3 region has 16 residues. Per the germline V gene, CDR1 is MGHRA and CDR2 is YSYEKL. CDR3 sequence: CASSLPSADYNEKLFF. For the CDR3, the DNA is TGCGCCAGCAGCTTACCCTCGGCGGACTATAATGAAAAACTGTTTTTT.

The V gene is TRBV12-3 or TRBV12-4, the J gene TRBJ2-7; TRBD1 might be the D (6 bases). V lost 6 bases, J lost 5 bases, and 11 bases lay in between. The CDR3 totals 12 residues. The CDR3 loop reads CASRDPGDEQYF. CDR3 nucleotides: TGTGCCAGCAGAGACCCAGGGGACGAGCAGTACTTC.